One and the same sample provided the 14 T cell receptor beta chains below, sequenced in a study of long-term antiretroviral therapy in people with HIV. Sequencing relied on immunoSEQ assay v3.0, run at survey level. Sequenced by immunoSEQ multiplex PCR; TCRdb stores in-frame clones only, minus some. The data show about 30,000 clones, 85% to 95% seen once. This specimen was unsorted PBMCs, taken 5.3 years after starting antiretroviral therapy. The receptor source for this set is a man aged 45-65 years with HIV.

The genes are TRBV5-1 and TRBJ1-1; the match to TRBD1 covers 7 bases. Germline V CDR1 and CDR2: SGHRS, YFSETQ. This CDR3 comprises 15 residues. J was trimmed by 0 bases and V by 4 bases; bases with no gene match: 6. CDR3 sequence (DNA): TGCGCCAGCAGCAGTGGGGACAGCCTGAACACTGAAGCTTTCTTT. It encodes CASSSGDSLNTEAFF. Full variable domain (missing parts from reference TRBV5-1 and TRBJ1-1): KAGVTQTPRYLIKTRGQQVTLSCSPISGHRSVSWYQQTPGQGLQFLFEYFSETQRNKGNFPGRFSGRQFSNSRSEMNVSTLELGDSALYLCASSSGDSLNTEAFFGQGTRLTVV.

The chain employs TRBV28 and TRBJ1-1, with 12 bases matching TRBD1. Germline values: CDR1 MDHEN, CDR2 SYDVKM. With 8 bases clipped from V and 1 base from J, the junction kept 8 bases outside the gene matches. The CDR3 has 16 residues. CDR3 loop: CASPPGTGGPNTEAFF. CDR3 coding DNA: TGTGCCAGCCCACCCGGGACAGGGGGCCCGAACACTGAAGCTTTCTTT.

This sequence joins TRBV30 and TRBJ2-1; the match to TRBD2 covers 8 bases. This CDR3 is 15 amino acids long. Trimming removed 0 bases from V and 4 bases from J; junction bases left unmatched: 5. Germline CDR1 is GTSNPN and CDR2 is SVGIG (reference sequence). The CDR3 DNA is TGTGCCTGGAGTGTAGGGGGACTAGTGTACAATGAGCAGTTCTTC. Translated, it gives CAWSVGGLVYNEQFF.

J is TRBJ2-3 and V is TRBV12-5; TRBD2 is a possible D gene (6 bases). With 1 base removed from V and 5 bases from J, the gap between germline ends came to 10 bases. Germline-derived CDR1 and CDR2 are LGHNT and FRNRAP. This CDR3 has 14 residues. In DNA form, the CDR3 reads TGTGCTAGTGGTTTGGGTGGGGGGATAGATACGCAGTATTTT. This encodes CASGLGGGIDTQYF.

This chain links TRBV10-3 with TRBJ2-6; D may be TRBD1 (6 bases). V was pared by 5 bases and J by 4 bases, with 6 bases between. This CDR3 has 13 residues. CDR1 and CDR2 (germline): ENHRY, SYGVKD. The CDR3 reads CAISQGGANVLTF. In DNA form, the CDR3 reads TGTGCCATCAGTCAGGGGGGGGCCAACGTCCTGACTTTC.

The CDR3 spells CASSLYPDTNTGELFF. DNA of the CDR3: TGTGCCAGCAGCTTATACCCGGACACGAACACCGGGGAGCTGTTTTTT. The chain has TRBV7-9 and TRBJ2-2, with D perhaps matching TRBD1 (5 bases). The CDR3 is made up of 16 amino acids. Germline V gene sequence: CDR1 SEHNR, CDR2 FQNEAQ (reference sequence). Trimming pared 2 bases from V and 0 bases from J, leaving 10 bases between.

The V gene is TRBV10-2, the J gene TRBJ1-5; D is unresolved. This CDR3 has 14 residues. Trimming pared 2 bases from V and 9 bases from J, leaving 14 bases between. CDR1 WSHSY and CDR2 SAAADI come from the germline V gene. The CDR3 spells CASSENTIITPQHF. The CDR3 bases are TGCGCCAGCAGTGAGAACACCATAATCACGCCCCAGCATTTT.

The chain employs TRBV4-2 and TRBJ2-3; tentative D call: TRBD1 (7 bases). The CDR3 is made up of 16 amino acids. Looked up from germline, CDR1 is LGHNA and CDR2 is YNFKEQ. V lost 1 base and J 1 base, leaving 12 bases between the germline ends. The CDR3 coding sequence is TGTGCCAGCAGCCAAGCTCAGGGGGGAGGCACAGATACGCAGTATTTT. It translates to CASSQAQGGGTDTQYF.

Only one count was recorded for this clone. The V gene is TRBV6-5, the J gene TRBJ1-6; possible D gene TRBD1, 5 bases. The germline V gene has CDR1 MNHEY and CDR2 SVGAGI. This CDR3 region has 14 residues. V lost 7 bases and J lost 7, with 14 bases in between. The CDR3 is CASMGHQGNSPLHF. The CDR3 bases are TGTGCCAGCATGGGGCACCAGGGAAATTCACCCCTCCACTTT.

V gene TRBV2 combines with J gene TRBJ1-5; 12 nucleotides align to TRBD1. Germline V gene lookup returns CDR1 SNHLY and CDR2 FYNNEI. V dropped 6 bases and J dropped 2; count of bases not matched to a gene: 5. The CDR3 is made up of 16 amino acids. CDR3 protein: CASSRDRGQGNQPQHF. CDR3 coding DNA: TGTGCCAGCAGCCGGGACAGGGGGCAGGGCAATCAGCCCCAGCATTTT.

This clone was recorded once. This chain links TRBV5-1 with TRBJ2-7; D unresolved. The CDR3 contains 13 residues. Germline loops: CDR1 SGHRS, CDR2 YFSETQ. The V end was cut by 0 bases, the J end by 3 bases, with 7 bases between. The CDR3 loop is CASSLVGNYEQYF. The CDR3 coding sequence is TGCGCCAGCAGCTTGGTGGGAAACTACGAGCAGTACTTC.

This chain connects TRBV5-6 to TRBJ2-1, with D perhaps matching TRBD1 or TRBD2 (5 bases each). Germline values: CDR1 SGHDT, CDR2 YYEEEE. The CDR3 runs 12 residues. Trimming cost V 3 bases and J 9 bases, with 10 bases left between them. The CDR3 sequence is CASSWDQVEQFF. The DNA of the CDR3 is TGTGCCAGCAGCTGGGACCAGGTTGAGCAGTTCTTC. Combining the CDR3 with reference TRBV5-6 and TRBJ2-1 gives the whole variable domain DAGVTQSPTHLIKTRGQQVTLRCSPKSGHDTVSWYQQALGQGPQFIFQYYEEEERQRGNFPDRFSGHQFPNYSSELNVNALLLGDSALYLCASSWDQVEQFFGPGTRLTVL.

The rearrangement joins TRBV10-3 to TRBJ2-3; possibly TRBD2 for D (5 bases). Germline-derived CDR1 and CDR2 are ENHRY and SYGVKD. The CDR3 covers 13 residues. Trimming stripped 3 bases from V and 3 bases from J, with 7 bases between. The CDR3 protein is CAISDERTDTQYF. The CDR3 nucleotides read TGTGCCATCAGTGATGAGCGGACAGATACGCAGTATTTT.

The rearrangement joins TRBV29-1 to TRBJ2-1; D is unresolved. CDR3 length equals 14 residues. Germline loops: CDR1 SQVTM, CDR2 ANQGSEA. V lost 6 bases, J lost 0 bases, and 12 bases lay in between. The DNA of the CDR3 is TGCAGCGTCGACGGACCAACCTCCTACAATGAGCAGTTCTTC. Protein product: CSVDGPTSYNEQFF.